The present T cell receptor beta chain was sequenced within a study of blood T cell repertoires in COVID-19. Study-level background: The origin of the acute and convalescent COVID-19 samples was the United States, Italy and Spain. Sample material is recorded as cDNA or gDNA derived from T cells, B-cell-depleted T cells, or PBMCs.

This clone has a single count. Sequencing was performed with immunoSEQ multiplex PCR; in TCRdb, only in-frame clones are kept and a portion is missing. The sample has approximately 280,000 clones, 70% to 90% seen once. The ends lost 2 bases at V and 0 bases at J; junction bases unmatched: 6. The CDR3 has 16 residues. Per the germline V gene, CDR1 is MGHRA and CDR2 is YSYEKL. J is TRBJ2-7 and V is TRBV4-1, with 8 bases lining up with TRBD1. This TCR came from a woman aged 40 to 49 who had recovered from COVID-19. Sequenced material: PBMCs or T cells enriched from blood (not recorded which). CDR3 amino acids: CASSQSRDRHSYEQYF. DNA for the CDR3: TGCGCCAGCAGCCAATCTCGGGACAGGCACTCCTACGAGCAGTACTTC.